This TCR beta chain stems from a study of sequential checkpoint blockade in melanoma. Study background: Randomization was 1:1 between first-line nivolumab→ipilimumab and ipilimumab→nivolumab. Some 90 pretreatment tumor DNA samples were TCRβ immunosequenced.

Some clones are missing from TCRdb's copy, which holds only in-frame ones; the method was immunoSEQ multiplex PCR. The sample includes about 4,600 clones, 32% of them seen just once. As to treatment: randomized to nivolumab then ipilimumab (arm A) or the reverse (arm B). The germline CDR1 and CDR2 sequences are MNHGY and SAAAGT. The CDR3 consists of 16 residues. With V trimmed by 11 bases and J by 0 bases, 13 bases remained unmatched. Regarding this clone: Its cognate antigen is unknown.

Study-wide results and caveats: Patients with week-13 increases in T-cell fraction and clonality benefited about 30 times more often.

The sample here was tumor tissue (inferred from file names), taken from a patient given nivolumab and ipilimumab in sequence. The V call is TRBV6-8, the J call TRBJ1-1, with 9 bases fitting TRBD1. The TCR was taken from a human donor with melanoma. The CDR3: CALLRDRVLLNTEAFF. CDR3 sequence (DNA): TGTGCCTTACTGCGGGACAGGGTTCTGCTGAACACTGAAGCTTTCTTT.